Reported below is one T cell receptor (beta chain). Naive CD8 cells were CD45RO-negative, positively selected for CCR7, excluding terminally differentiated effector memory CD45RA+ cells. The sample originates from a study of shared clonotypes between healthy human individuals. Germline loops: CDR1 LGHNA, CDR2 YSLEER. V was clipped by 0 bases and J by 2 bases, with 10 bases between them. The CDR3 runs 15 residues. Clones were read by immunoSEQ multiplex PCR, and TCRdb kept only the in-frame ones, dropping some. The table lists more than 2 million clones, approximately 94% of them singletons. The clonotype originates from a young man in good health. Sequenced sample: naive CD8+ T cells sorted from blood. This chain links TRBV4-3 with TRBJ1-2; D gene uncertain. Here the CDR3 DNA reads TGCGCCAGCAGCCAAGATCGTGAGCAGAACTATGGCTACACCTTC. This encodes CASSQDREQNYGYTF.